This T cell receptor (beta chain) was captured by sequencing in a study of blood T cell repertoires in COVID-19 (dated by TCRdb to 2020 to 2021). Describing the broader study: Samples covering the acute and convalescent phases of COVID-19 were provided by collaborators in the United States, Italy and Spain. A de-identified subject ID, COVID-19 status, age in years and sex were almost always included in the sample metadata. Samples were obtained from the ongoing ImmuneRACE study (first 160 participants) and from 1,200 or so subjects provided by 6 global collaborators. Where HLA class I and class II types were available, the types were taken from metadata supplied by the sample provider, not from assay-based typing. The material from the prospective study consisted of cDNA or gDNA derived from T cells, B-cell-depleted T cells, or PBMCs. Subjects who had been exposed to COVID-19, were actively infected with it, or had recovered from it provided the deeply sampled blood TCRbeta repertoires that made up the dataset. The repertoires were released in a freely available public database intended as a resource for research on the immune response to SARS-CoV-2.

Participants in the prospective study were enrolled through a virtual design, were aged about 18 to 100 years, and lived in 24 United States geographic areas. In the prospective study, participants were assigned to cohorts based on the clinical history participants reported in a screening survey and a study questionnaire. Exposed participants were defined as having been in contact with someone with a PCR-confirmed or clinician-diagnosed COVID-19 case within 2 weeks of study entry. Each participant in the prospective study had whole blood, serum and a nasopharyngeal or oropharyngeal swab collected by mobile phlebotomists. Prospective study participants could optionally give additional blood draws and questionnaires over an approximately two-month period. Before DNA extraction, prospective study blood samples were shipped either frozen or at room temperature. On the study overall, not on this receptor specifically: How much clinical and demographic metadata was included differed by source and by participant, and the metadata was provided uncurated.

The immunoSEQ Assay, a bias-controlled multiplex PCR, was used to amplify TCRbeta CDR3 regions from genomic DNA. As for the authors' bioinformatics: Within the assay, amplification of reference gene primers was used to estimate how many nucleated cells each sample contained. To quantify the absolute abundance of each unique TCRbeta CDR3 rearrangement, sequence reads were collapsed and filtered. For each sample, productive Simpson clonality was calculated by taking the square root of Simpson's diversity index across productive rearrangements. In its TCRdb copy, this immuneACCESS table keeps in-frame sequences only and misses some clones. Where compared with another copy, unresolved V genes explain less than half of these, and the others have no known cause. That table gives V, J and clone size, and the DNA gave D and trimming. The sample data list 150,000 or so clones, and roughly 90% of these were observed just once. The top ten constitute 3.5% to 4.5% of the sample.

As to this clone: This clone's antigen is unknown. The input lacks base qualities; no much larger clone sits a single base away.

The cysteine opens and the phenylalanine closes a CDR3 of 15 amino acids. Here the CDR3 DNA is all that survives: 45 bases in frame from base 1. Sequences MNHEY (CDR1) and SMNVEV (CDR2) are obtained from the germline V gene (reference sequence). Trimming accounts for 2 bases at V and 6 bases at J, while the number of junction bases matched to no gene is 4. This sequence uses TRBV27 and TRBJ2-1, and 10 junction bases match TRBD2. The receptor comes from a woman in her 40s who had been exposed to COVID-19. The source material was PBMCs or T cells enriched from blood (not recorded which). The DNA is as follows: TGTGCCAGCAGTTTAGTTCCTAGCGGGAGCAATGAGCAGTTCTTC. Its product reads: CASSLVPSGSNEQFF.